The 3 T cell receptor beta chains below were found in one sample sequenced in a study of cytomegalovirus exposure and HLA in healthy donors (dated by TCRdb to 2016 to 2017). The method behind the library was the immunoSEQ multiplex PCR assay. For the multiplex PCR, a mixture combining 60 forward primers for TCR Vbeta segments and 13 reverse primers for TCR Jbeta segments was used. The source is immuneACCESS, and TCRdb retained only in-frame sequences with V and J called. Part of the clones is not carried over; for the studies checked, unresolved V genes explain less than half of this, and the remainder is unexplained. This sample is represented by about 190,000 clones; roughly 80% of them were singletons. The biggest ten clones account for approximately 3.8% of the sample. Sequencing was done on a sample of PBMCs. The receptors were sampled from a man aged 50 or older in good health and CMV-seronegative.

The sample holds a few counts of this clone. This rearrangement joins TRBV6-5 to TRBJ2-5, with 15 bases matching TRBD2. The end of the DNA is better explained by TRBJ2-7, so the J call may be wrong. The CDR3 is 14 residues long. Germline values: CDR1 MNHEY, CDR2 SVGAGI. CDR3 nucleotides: TGTGCCAGCTGGACTAGCGGGGGGGCCTACGAGCAGTACTTC. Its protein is CASWTSGGAYEQYF.

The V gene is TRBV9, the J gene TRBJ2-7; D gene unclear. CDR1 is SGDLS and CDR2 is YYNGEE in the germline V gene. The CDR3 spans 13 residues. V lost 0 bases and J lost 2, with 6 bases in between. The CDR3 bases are TGTGCCAGCAGCGTAGATGTCACCTACGAGCAGTACTTC. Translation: CASSVDVTYEQYF.

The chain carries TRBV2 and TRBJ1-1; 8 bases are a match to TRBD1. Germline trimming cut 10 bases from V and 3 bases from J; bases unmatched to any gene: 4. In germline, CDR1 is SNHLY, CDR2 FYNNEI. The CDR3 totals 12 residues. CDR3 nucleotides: TGTGCCACCAGGGGGCACTACACTGAAGCTTTCTTT. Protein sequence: CATRGHYTEAFF.